What follows are 14 T cell receptor beta chains derived from one specimen sequenced in a study of T cell responses to AZD1222 COVID-19 vaccine. Assay used: immunoSEQ multiplex PCR; TCRdb lists only in-frame clones, some missing. The sample consists of around 63,000 clones, 65% to 90% of them appearing once. The sample in question was peripheral blood, obtained on day 0 of AZD1222 vaccination. These receptors all stem from an adult in good health.

The rearrangement joins TRBV4-2 to TRBJ2-3; D uncertain. Deletions cut 8 bases from V and 6 bases from J, with 12 bases between. CDR3 length equals 12 residues. Germline assignment: CDR1 LGHNA and CDR2 YNFKEQ. The DNA for the CDR3 is TGTGCCAGCTCGGATAGCCTCGATACGCAGTATTTT. Its protein is CASSDSLDTQYF.

This chain links TRBV19 with TRBJ1-3, with 9 nucleotides matching TRBD1. Trimming at V came to 3 bases and at J to 1 base, leaving 4 bases not matched to a gene. This CDR3 contains 16 residues. The germline CDR1 and CDR2 sequences are LNHDA and SQIVND (reference sequence). The CDR3 nucleotides are TGTGCCAGTAGTATCCCGACAGGGGGATCTGGAAACACCATATATTTT. Amino acid sequence: CASSIPTGGSGNTIYF.

This clone was recorded once. V gene TRBV5-1 combines with J gene TRBJ1-1; D is undetermined. Germline V CDR1 and CDR2: SGHRS, YFSETQ. Trimming pared 0 bases from V and 1 base from J, leaving 7 bases between. This CDR3 contains 14 residues. The CDR3 spells CASSLASGNTEAFF. The DNA of the CDR3 is TGCGCCAGCAGCTTGGCATCCGGGAACACTGAAGCTTTCTTT.

The CDR3 spells CASSTWDRAYGTEAFF. DNA of the CDR3: TGTGCCAGCAGCACCTGGGACAGGGCCTATGGGACTGAAGCTTTCTTT. The chain joins TRBV7-8 to TRBJ1-1; 9 bases are a match to TRBD1. The CDR3 is made up of 16 amino acids. The germline CDR1 and CDR2 sequences are SGHVS and FQNEAQ. Germline trimming cut 5 bases from V and 5 bases from J; bases unmatched to any gene: 12.

This clone appeared once. The V gene is TRBV5-6, the J gene TRBJ1-3, with 8 bases lining up with TRBD1. Germline CDR1 is SGHDT and CDR2 is YYEEEE. J gave up 0 bases and V 4 bases, and 9 bases lay outside the gene matches. This CDR3 has 17 amino acids. CDR3 loop: CASSRFGTGFSGNTIYF. For the CDR3, the DNA is TGTGCCAGCAGCCGCTTCGGGACAGGATTCTCTGGAAACACCATATATTTT.

This sequence joins TRBV9 and TRBJ2-3; 9 nucleotides match TRBD2. The CDR3 runs to 16 residues. Germline V CDR1 and CDR2: SGDLS, YYNGEE. The V gene end was trimmed by 0 bases and the J gene end by 5 bases; junction bases not matched to a gene: 7. CDR3 in amino acids: CASSVEAGGQRDTQYF. CDR3 DNA sequence: TGTGCCAGCAGCGTAGAGGCGGGGGGGCAAAGAGATACGCAGTATTTT. The full variable domain, with the rest looked up from reference TRBV9 and TRBJ2-3, is DSGVTQTPKHLITATGQRVTLRCSPRSGDLSVYWYQQSLDQGLQFLIQYYNGEERAKGNILERFSAQQFPDLHSELNLSSLELGDSALYFCASSVEAGGQRDTQYFGPGTRLTVL.

The V call is TRBV6-5, the J call TRBJ1-3, with D hard to call. V shed 5 bases and J shed 0 bases, with 8 bases lying between them. CDR1 is MNHEY and CDR2 is SVGAGI in the germline V gene. This CDR3 region has 14 residues. The CDR3 is CASSRIDSGNTIYF. CDR3 in DNA: TGTGCCAGCAGTCGCATCGACTCTGGAAACACCATATATTTT.

The rearrangement uses TRBV29-1 and TRBJ1-5; D possibly corresponds to TRBD1 (6 bases). V was trimmed by 5 bases and J by 5 bases, leaving 13 bases between them. CDR1 is SQVTM and CDR2 is ANQGSEA in the germline V gene. The CDR3 is 13 amino acids. The CDR3 DNA is TGCAGCGTTTCGGGGGGCGCGGATCAGCCCCAGCATTTT. This codes for CSVSGGADQPQHF.

The rearrangement uses TRBV6-5 and TRBJ1-2; D is uncertain. This CDR3 comprises 13 residues. Germline CDR1 MNHEY, CDR2 SVGAGI. V gave up 2 bases and J gave up 6 bases, with 10 bases separating them. CDR3 nucleotides: TGTGCCAGCAGTTACACAGACATAGATGGCTACACCTTC. It yields the protein CASSYTDIDGYTF.

The chain combines TRBV7-8 with TRBJ1-5; 9 bases align to TRBD1. V lost 2 bases and J lost 6; bases outside the gene matches: 11. The CDR3 contains 17 residues. The germline V gene encodes CDR1 SGHVS and CDR2 FQNEAQ. CDR3 sequence (DNA): TGTGCCAGCAGCTTATATACTCCGGGACAGGGAAGTCAGCCCCAGCATTTT. Its translation is CASSLYTPGQGSQPQHF.

The chain has TRBV12-2 and TRBJ2-7; the table's D call, TRBD2, was not checked against the DNA. TRBV12-2 is noted as a pseudogene. This CDR3 has 15 amino acids. The DNA of the CDR3 is TGTGCAAGTCGCCCACGATGGCGGGGGGACTACGAGCAGTACTTC. Encoded protein: CASRPRWRGDYEQYF.

The chain employs TRBV28 and TRBJ2-7, with 9 bases matching TRBD1. With V trimmed by 3 bases and J by 5 bases, 14 bases remained unmatched. The CDR3 sequence is 17 residues long. Germline-derived CDR1 and CDR2 are MDHEN and SYDVKM. The DNA for the CDR3 is TGTGCCAGCAGTTTCCTCCCTCTTGGGACAGGGTTCAACGAGCAGTACTTC. Translating it yields CASSFLPLGTGFNEQYF.

The chain has TRBV10-1 and TRBJ2-1; 10 positions agree with TRBD1. CDR3 length: 14 residues. The germline V gene has CDR1 WNHNN and CDR2 SYGVQD (reference sequence). V gave up 3 bases and J gave up 10 bases; unmatched junction bases: 6. CDR3 nucleotides: TGCGCCAGCAGTGATATGGACAGGGGGGGAGAGCAGTTCTTC. As protein: CASSDMDRGGEQFF.

This clone turned up a few times. The V gene is TRBV3-1 (or the pseudogene TRBV3-2), the J gene TRBJ2-3; TRBD2 matches 12 bases. Per the germline V gene, CDR1 is LGHDT and CDR2 is YNNKEL (reference sequence). V was pared by 7 bases and J by 0 bases, with 5 bases of the junction left unmatched. The CDR3 has 16 amino acids. The CDR3 DNA reads as TGTGCCAGCACGAGGACTAGCGGGAAAAGCACAGATACGCAGTATTTT. Translation gives CASTRTSGKSTDTQYF.